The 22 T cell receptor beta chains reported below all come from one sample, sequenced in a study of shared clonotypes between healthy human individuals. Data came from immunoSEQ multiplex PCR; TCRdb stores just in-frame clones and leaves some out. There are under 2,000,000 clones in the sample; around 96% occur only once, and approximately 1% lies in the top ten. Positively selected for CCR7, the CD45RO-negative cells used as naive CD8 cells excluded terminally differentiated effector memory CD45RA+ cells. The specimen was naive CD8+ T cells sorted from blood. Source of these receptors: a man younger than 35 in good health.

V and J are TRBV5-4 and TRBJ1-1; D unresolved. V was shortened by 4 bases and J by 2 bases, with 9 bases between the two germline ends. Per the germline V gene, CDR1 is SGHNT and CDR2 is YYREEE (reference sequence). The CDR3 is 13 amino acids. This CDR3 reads CASSKTENTEAFF. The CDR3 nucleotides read TGTGCCAGCAGCAAGACGGAAAACACTGAAGCTTTCTTT.

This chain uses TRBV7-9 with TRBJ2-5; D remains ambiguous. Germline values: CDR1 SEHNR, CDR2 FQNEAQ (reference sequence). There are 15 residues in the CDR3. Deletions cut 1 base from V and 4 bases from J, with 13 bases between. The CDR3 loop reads CASSLVFSVGETQYF. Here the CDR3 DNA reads TGTGCCAGCAGCTTAGTTTTTTCAGTTGGAGAGACCCAGTACTTC.

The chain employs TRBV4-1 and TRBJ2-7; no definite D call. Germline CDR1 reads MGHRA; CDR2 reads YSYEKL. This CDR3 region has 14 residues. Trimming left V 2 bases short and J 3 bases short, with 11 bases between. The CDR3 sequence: CASSQLQWNYEQYF. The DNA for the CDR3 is TGCGCCAGCAGCCAACTCCAGTGGAACTACGAGCAGTACTTC.

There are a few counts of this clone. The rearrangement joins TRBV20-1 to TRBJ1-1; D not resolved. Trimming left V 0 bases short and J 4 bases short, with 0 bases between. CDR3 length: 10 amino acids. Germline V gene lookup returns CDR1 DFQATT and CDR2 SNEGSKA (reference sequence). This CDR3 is CSARDTEAFF. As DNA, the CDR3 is TGCAGTGCTAGAGACACTGAAGCTTTCTTT.

CDR3 sequence (DNA): TGTGCCAGTAGCCTCGAGCTGTACTTC. This sequence encodes CASSLELYF. This rearrangement joins TRBV19 to TRBJ2-4, with no clear D. From germline, CDR1 is LNHDA and CDR2 SQIVND (reference sequence). This CDR3 is 9 amino acids long. V was cut by 6 bases and J by 15 bases, with 9 bases left in between. Full variable domain (rest looked up from reference TRBV19 and TRBJ2-4): DGGITQSPKYLFRKEGQNVTLSCEQNLNHDAMYWYRQDPGQGLRLIYYSQIVNDFQKGDIAEGYSVSREKKESFPLTVTSAQKNPTAFYLCASSLELYFGAGTRLSVL.

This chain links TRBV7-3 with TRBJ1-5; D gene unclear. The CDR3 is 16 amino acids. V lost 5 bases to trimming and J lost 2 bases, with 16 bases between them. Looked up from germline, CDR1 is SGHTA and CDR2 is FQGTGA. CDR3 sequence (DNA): TGTGCCAGCAGCCCGCCGTGTATAAGGGGCAATCAGCCCCAGCATTTT. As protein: CASSPPCIRGNQPQHF.

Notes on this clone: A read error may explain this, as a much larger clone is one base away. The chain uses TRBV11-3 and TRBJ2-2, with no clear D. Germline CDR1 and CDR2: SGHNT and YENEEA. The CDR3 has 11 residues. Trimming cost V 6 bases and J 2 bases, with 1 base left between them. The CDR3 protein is CASSNTGELFF. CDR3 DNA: TGTGCCAGCAGTAACACCGGGGAGCTGTTTTTT.

CDR3 in amino acids: CASSMVGTPQETQYF. Here the CDR3 DNA reads TGTGCCAGTAGTATGGTTGGGACACCCCAAGAGACCCAGTACTTC. The V call is TRBV19, the J call TRBJ2-5; perhaps TRBD1 as D (6 bases). Germline CDR1 reads LNHDA; CDR2 reads SQIVND (reference sequence). Trimming pared 3 bases from V and 1 base from J, leaving 12 bases between. This CDR3 is built from 15 residues.

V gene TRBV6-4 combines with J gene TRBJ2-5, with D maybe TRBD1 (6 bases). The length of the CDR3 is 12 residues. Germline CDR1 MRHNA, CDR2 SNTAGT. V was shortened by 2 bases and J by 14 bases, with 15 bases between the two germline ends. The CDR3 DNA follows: TGTGCCAGCAGTGACAATGGGGGCCCGCCCTACTTC. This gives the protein CASSDNGGPPYF.

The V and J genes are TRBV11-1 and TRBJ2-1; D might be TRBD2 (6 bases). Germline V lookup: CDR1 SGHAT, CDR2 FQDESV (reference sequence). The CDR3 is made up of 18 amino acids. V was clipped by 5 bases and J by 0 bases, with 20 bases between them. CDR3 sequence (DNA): TGTGCCAGCAGCGGCTCGACGGACTACCCGAGCTCCTACAATGAGCAGTTCTTC. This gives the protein CASSGSTDYPSSYNEQFF.

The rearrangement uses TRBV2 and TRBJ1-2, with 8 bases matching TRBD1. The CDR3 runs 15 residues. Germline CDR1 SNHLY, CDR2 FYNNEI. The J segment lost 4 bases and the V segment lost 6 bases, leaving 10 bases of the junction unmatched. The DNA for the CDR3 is TGTGCCAGCAGCCAAGACAGGGGAGCTGTCTATGGCTACACCTTC. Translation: CASSQDRGAVYGYTF.

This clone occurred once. The CDR3 reads CASSLERGVGLADYEQYF. CDR3 in DNA: TGCGCCAGCAGCTTGGAAAGGGGCGTGGGACTAGCCGACTACGAGCAGTACTTC. V gene TRBV5-1 combines with J gene TRBJ2-7; 9 bases map to TRBD2. This CDR3 comprises 18 residues. The V and J ends lost 0 bases and 3 bases, in that order; junction bases with no gene match: 13. The germline CDR1 and CDR2 sequences are SGHRS and YFSETQ.

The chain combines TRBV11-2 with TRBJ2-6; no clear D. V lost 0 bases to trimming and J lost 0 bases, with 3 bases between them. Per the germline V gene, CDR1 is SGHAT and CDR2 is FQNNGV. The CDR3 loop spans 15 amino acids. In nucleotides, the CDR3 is TGTGCCAGCAGCTTAGAAGGCTCTGGGGCCAACGTCCTGACTTTC. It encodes CASSLEGSGANVLTF.

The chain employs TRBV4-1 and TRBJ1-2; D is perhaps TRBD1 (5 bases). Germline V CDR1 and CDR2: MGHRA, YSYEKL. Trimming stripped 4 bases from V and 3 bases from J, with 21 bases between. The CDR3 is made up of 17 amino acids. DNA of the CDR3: TGCGCCAGCAGCCTCCTTATAGACAGTGCCGGCGACTATGGCTACACCTTC. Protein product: CASSLLIDSAGDYGYTF.

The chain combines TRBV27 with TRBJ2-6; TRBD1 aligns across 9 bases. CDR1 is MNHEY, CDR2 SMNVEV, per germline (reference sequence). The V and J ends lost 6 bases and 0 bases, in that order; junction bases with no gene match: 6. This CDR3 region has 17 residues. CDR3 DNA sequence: TGTGCCAGCAGCACCGGGACAGGGATCTCTGGGGCCAACGTCCTGACTTTC. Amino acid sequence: CASSTGTGISGANVLTF.

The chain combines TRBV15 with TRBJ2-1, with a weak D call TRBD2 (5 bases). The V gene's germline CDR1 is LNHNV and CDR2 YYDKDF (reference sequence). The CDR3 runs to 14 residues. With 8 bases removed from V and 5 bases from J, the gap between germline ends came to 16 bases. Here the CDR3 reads CATLATEADNEQFF. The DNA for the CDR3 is TGTGCCACCCTAGCAACCGAAGCGGACAATGAGCAGTTCTTC.

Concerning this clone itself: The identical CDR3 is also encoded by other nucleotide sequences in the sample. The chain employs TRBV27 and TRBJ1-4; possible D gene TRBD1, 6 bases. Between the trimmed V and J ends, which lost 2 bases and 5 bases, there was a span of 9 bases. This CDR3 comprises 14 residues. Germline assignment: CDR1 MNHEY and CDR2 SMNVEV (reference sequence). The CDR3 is CASSLMGGNEKLFF. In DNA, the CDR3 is TGTGCCAGCAGTTTAATGGGGGGCAATGAAAAACTGTTTTTT.

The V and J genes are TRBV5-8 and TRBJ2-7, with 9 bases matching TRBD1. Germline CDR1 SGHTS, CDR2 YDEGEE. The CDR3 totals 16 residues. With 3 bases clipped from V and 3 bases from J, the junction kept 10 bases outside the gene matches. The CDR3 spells CASSSTWDRDIYEQYF. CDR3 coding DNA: TGTGCCAGCAGCTCCACCTGGGACAGGGACATCTACGAGCAGTACTTC.

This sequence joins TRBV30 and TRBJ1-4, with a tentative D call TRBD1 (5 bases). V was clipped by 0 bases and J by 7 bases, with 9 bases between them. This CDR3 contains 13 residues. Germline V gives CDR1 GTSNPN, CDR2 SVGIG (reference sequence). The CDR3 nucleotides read TGTGCCTGGAGTGTAGGGGAAAGTGAAAAACTGTTTTTT. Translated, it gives CAWSVGESEKLFF.

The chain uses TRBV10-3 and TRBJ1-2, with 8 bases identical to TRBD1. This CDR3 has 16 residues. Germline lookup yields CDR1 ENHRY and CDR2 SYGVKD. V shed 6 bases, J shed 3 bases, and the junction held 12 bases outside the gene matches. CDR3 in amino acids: CAIRRTLDRGDYGYTF. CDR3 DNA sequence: TGTGCCATCAGACGGACCCTAGACAGGGGAGACTATGGCTACACCTTC.

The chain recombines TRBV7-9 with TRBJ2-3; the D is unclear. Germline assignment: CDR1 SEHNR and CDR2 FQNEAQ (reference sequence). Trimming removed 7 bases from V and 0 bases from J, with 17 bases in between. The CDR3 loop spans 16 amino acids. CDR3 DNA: TGTGCCAGCAACCTAGGTTGGGGTTCTAGCACAGATACGCAGTATTTT. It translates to CASNLGWGSSTDTQYF.

This chain's CDR3 is CASSLIAPGRVRNTEAFF. The CDR3 nucleotides are TGCGCCAGCAGCTTGATAGCCCCGGGGAGGGTTAGGAACACTGAAGCTTTCTTT. This chain connects TRBV5-1 to TRBJ1-1; D is undetermined. There are 18 residues in the CDR3. CDR1 SGHRS and CDR2 YFSETQ come from the germline V gene. Trimming pared 1 base from V and 1 base from J, leaving 20 bases between.